This TCR beta chain was captured in a study of graft-versus-host responses after intestinal transplantation. Looking at the study overall: Anti-thymocyte globulin served as induction for all recipients, who then took tacrolimus and steroids for three to four years. Points from the study as a whole: Clonal ratios of graft-versus-host to host-versus-graft in allografts were high for patients exhibiting graft-donor T cell macrochimerism. There were GvH clones found in recipient marrow, and some of them appeared first in ileum or blood. Early declines in HvG clones that occurred post-transplant were associated with peak circulating GvH clone levels.

Unmatched junction bases numbered 6, after V lost 4 bases and J lost 4 bases. The germline gives CDR1 SEHNR, CDR2 FQNEAQ (reference sequence). CDR3 size: 16 residues. Only in-frame clones appear in the TCRdb table, and some are missing; sequencing was by immunoSEQ multiplex PCR. The table records 80,000 to 90,000 clones, 75% to 90% of them present only once. Points on this clone: What it recognizes is unknown.

The clonotype comes from a human donor who received an intestinal transplant. The sequencing here drew on unstimulated CD4+ T cells sorted from spleen or lymph node cells, taken before intestinal transplant. V gene TRBV7-9 combines with J gene TRBJ2-2, with 10 bases matching TRBD1. CDR3 bases: TGTGCCAGCAGCTCCGGGACAGGGGAAACCACCGGGGAGCTGTTTTTT. It codes for CASSSGTGETTGELFF.